One and the same sample provided the 20 T cell receptor beta chains below, sequenced in a study of post-analysis software for immune sequencing data. General study points: About five TRBV segments were more frequent in patients than controls; TRBV5-6, TRBV5-1 and TRBV20-1 belonged to this group.

Unique molecular identifiers featured in each of the TCR beta cDNA libraries. TCRdb used MiXCR to reprocess the PCR reads, holding one entry per CDR3 protein. The table includes 650,000 to 850,000 distinct CDR3 sequences, around 42% detected once. These TCRs' antigens remain unknown. Sequencing was performed on blood. The source of these receptors is a girl aged 10-17 years with multiple sclerosis.

Only a few counts were recorded for this clonotype. V is TRBV6-5 and J is TRBJ1-1; the D gene is possibly TRBD1 (6 bases). This CDR3 contains 13 residues. Germline V gives CDR1 MNHEY, CDR2 SVGAGI. V dropped 6 bases and J dropped 5 bases, with 13 bases sitting between them. CDR3 loop: CASSPRGSTEAFF. Written as DNA, the CDR3 is TGTGCCAGCAGCCCCAGGGGATCAACTGAAGCTTTCTTT.

The chain couples TRBV5-1 to TRBJ2-4; 12 bases are shared with TRBD2. The trim removed 2 bases at V and 13 bases at J, leaving 19 bases unmatched. The germline CDR1 and CDR2 sequences are SGHRS and YFSETQ. The CDR3 spans 18 residues. This CDR3 is CASSFTSGRPGSPWEQYF. For the CDR3, the DNA is TGCGCCAGCAGCTTCACTAGCGGGAGGCCGGGTTCCCCCTGGGAGCAGTACTTC.

The V and J genes are TRBV28 and TRBJ2-1; 7 nucleotides match TRBD1. Germline lookup yields CDR1 MDHEN and CDR2 SYDVKM. The CDR3 has 15 amino acids. J lost 1 base, V lost 6 bases, and 6 bases had no gene match. CDR3 in DNA: TGTGCCAGCAGAAAAAACAGGGGTTCCTACAATGAGCAGTTCTTC. Residues: CASRKNRGSYNEQFF.

In this sample, this clonotype turned up a few times. This chain joins TRBV30 and TRBJ2-1, with TRBD1 matching 9 bases. Germline-derived CDR1 and CDR2 are GTSNPN and SVGIG (reference sequence). Losses at the gene ends were 4 bases for V and 7 bases for J; bases not matched to a gene: 11. The CDR3 is made up of 15 amino acids. The CDR3 DNA sequence: TGTGCCTGGATTCCGGGGACAGGGAAATGGAATGAGCAGTTCTTC. This sequence encodes CAWIPGTGKWNEQFF.

This CDR3 reads CASSQDFRDGSSTDTQYF. The CDR3 DNA sequence: TGTGCCAGCAGCCAAGACTTCAGGGACGGCTCTAGCACAGATACGCAGTATTTT. J is TRBJ2-3 and V is TRBV3-1, with D tentatively TRBD1 or TRBD2 (5 bases each). CDR1 LGHDT and CDR2 YNNKEL come from the germline V gene (reference sequence). CDR3 size: 18 residues. V dropped 0 bases and J dropped 0 bases, with 16 bases sitting between them.

V and J are TRBV3-1 and TRBJ2-5; a weak D match, TRBD2 (5 bases). The end of the DNA fits TRBJ2-7 better, so the J call may be wrong. Germline values: CDR1 LGHDT, CDR2 YNNKEL (reference sequence). The CDR3 is 14 residues long. The CDR3 DNA sequence: TGTGCCAGCAGCCAAGTGCCAGAGGGCTACGAGCAGTACTTC. Amino acids: CASSQVPEGYEQYF.

The sample holds a few counts of this clonotype. The genes are TRBV15 and TRBJ2-7; no clear D gene. Germline V gene data show CDR1 as LNHNV and CDR2 as YYDKDF (reference sequence). The V and J ends lost 0 bases and 3 bases respectively, with 6 bases between them. The CDR3 length is 13 residues. The CDR3 DNA follows: TGTGCCACCAGCAGAGACCCGTTCTACGAGCAGTACTTC. Amino acid sequence: CATSRDPFYEQYF.

To note about this clonotype: A much larger clone lies one base from this, so it may be a read error. V usage is TRBV29-1 and J usage is TRBJ2-7; 7 nucleotides align to TRBD1. The CDR3 consists of 14 residues. The germline gives CDR1 SQVTM, CDR2 ANQGSEA. Losses at the gene ends were 1 base for V and 1 base for J; bases not matched to a gene: 4. CDR3 region: CSVEVPGQSYEQYF. DNA of the CDR3: TGCAGCGTTGAAGTTCCGGGACAGTCCTACGAGCAGTACTTC.

This clonotype occurred a few times. The gene calls are TRBV9 and TRBJ2-7; 7 bases are a match to TRBD2. The V and J ends lost 0 bases and 2 bases, in that order; junction bases with no gene match: 5. The germline V gene has CDR1 SGDLS and CDR2 YYNGEE. The CDR3 runs 15 residues. The CDR3 DNA follows: TGTGCCAGCAGCGTAGGCTGGCGGGAGACCTACGAGCAGTACTTC. Its translation: CASSVGWRETYEQYF. The whole variable domain, remainder taken from reference TRBV9 and TRBJ2-7, is DSGVTQTPKHLITATGQRVTLRCSPRSGDLSVYWYQQSLDQGLQFLIQYYNGEERAKGNILERFSAQQFPDLHSELNLSSLELGDSALYFCASSVGWRETYEQYFGPGTRLTVT.

The chain recombines TRBV7-9 with TRBJ2-5, with a weak D call TRBD1 (5 bases). V was pared by 5 bases and J by 5 bases, with 12 bases between. The CDR3 sequence is 13 residues long. Germline V lookup: CDR1 SEHNR, CDR2 FQNEAQ (reference sequence). Here the CDR3 DNA reads TGTGCCAGCAGCCAAGGGGTGTCGGAGACCCAGTACTTC. Its translation is CASSQGVSETQYF.

The chain is built from TRBV12-3 or TRBV12-4 and TRBJ2-1, with a possible D match to TRBD2 (5 bases). The CDR3 consists of 15 residues. Trimming took 6 bases from V and 7 from J, leaving 19 bases between them. As DNA, the CDR3 is TGTGCCAGCAGCCTCTCTGCCCCTAGCAGGAATGAGCAGTTCTTC. It is translated as CASSLSAPSRNEQFF.

V is TRBV20-1 and J is TRBJ2-7; 7 nucleotides agree with TRBD1. The J call may be wrong; the DNA end is better matched by TRBJ2-5. The germline V gene has CDR1 DFQATT and CDR2 SNEGSKA (reference sequence). CDR3 length: 13 amino acids. The CDR3 loop reads CSAGVQGRETQYF. The CDR3 region has the DNA TGCAGTGCTGGGGTACAGGGGCGTGAGACCCAGTACTTC.

This clonotype has only a few counts. The chain recombines TRBV4-1 with TRBJ2-7; the D gene could be TRBD1 or TRBD2 (5 bases each). CDR1 is MGHRA, CDR2 YSYEKL, per germline. Trimming removed 1 base at V and 5 bases at J, with 15 bases between. This CDR3 spans 15 amino acids. The CDR3 DNA follows: TGCGCCAGCAGCCAAGGTAGGGACCCACGGAACGAGCAGTACTTC. Its protein product is CASSQGRDPRNEQYF.

For this clonotype: The junction departs from germline at one end; a sequencing error may be responsible. The chain is built from TRBV27 and TRBJ2-7; possibly TRBD1 for D (6 bases). Germline CDR1 is MNHEY and CDR2 is SMNVEV (reference sequence). The CDR3 consists of 16 residues. This CDR3 reads CASSLSSGVLTYEQCF. CDR3 in DNA: TGTGCCAGCAGTTTATCCTCAGGGGTATTGACCTACGAGCAGTGCTTC.

The chain is built from TRBV12-3 or TRBV12-4 and TRBJ2-5, with TRBD1 identical over 7 bases. The CDR3 is 15 residues long. V shed 5 bases, J shed 5 bases, and the junction held 11 bases outside the gene matches. The CDR3 sequence: CASSPTTGLGETQYF. As DNA, the CDR3 is TGTGCCAGCAGTCCGACGACAGGGTTGGGGGAGACCCAGTACTTC.

This sequence joins TRBV5-1 and TRBJ1-2; 7 nucleotides match TRBD1. This CDR3 spans 17 amino acids. J gave up 8 bases and V 0 bases, and 16 bases lay outside the gene matches. Germline V gives CDR1 SGHRS, CDR2 YFSETQ. The CDR3 coding sequence is TGCGCCAGCAGCTTGGACTGGACAGGTTCGTCGGTTGGGGGCTACACCTTC. Its protein is CASSLDWTGSSVGGYTF.

The sample holds a few counts of this clonotype. The chain combines TRBV7-2 with TRBJ2-1; tentatively, D is TRBD2 (6 bases). Germline V gene sequence: CDR1 SGHTA, CDR2 FQGNSA. This CDR3 has 15 amino acids. The ends were cut back, 4 bases at V and 4 bases at J, with 14 bases in the middle. CDR3 sequence reads: CASSYLGSGYNEQFF. CDR3 nucleotides: TGTGCCAGCAGCTATTTGGGCAGCGGGTACAATGAGCAGTTCTTC.

The V call is TRBV12-5, the J call TRBJ1-1; no firm D call. Trimming took off 5 bases at V and 11 bases at J, with 6 bases between the two ends. Germline V lookup: CDR1 LGHNT, CDR2 FRNRAP. This CDR3 is 9 amino acids long. Written as DNA, the CDR3 is TGTGCTAGTGGTGCCCCCGCTTTCTTT. Its translation: CASGAPAFF.

This rearrangement joins TRBV28 to TRBJ1-6; a weak D match, TRBD1 (5 bases). This CDR3 is 17 amino acids long. The V gene lost 8 bases and the J gene lost 6 bases, with 23 bases spanning the gap. Germline lookup yields CDR1 MDHEN and CDR2 SYDVKM. Here the CDR3 reads CASEPLGGTRPNSPLHF. CDR3 DNA: TGTGCCAGCGAACCCCTCGGGGGTACGAGGCCTAATTCACCCCTCCACTTT.

CDR3 protein: CSATGAHHGYTF. The CDR3 region has the DNA TGCAGCGCTACCGGGGCACACCACGGCTACACCTTC. The V gene is TRBV29-1, the J gene TRBJ1-2; possibly TRBD1 for D (5 bases). CDR3 length: 12 residues. Germline assignment: CDR1 SQVTM and CDR2 ANQGSEA. V lost 7 bases and J 8 bases, leaving 17 bases between the germline ends.